The T cell receptor (beta chain) under discussion was sequenced for a study of CD8+CD57+ T cells in acquired aplastic anemia. Looking at the study overall: Sorted CD4+ and CD8+ cells gave a mean 3.2 ug DNA, range 0.2 to 27.4 ug. Findings and limits, study-wide: Shared by patients and controls, nearly 30 CD8+ CDR3s were abundant in patients.

Patients included in sequencing had previously demonstrated CD8+CD57+ cell expansion by flow cytometry. Patients uniformly had severe acquired aplastic anemia. Among the patients, none had received any therapy at the time of blood sampling. It was genomic DNA that served as the template for profiling TCR beta VDJ and CDR3. TCRdb passed the reads through MiXCR, listing each CDR3 protein once. The table records hundreds of thousands of distinct CDR3 sequences, about a third of them present only once. Per the germline V gene, CDR1 is DFQATT and CDR2 is SNEGSKA (reference sequence). The CDR3 consists of 13 residues. The V and J ends lost 0 bases and 3 bases respectively, with 9 bases between them. In the case of this clonotype: Its specificity is not known.

Sequences were obtained from sorted CD4+, CD8+, or CD8+CD57+ T cells (not recorded which) from PBMCs. This TCR was sampled from a human donor with aplastic anemia. This chain uses TRBV20-1 with TRBJ2-7; D not resolved. DNA for the CDR3: TGCAGTGCTAGAGATCCCGGTCACTACGAGCAGTACTTC. Translation gives CSARDPGHYEQYF.